A selection of T cell receptor beta chains follows, all from one sample in a study of shared clonotypes between healthy human individuals. The table came from immunoSEQ multiplex PCR; TCRdb's copy has only in-frame clones and leaves some out. The table lists 2 million to 2.5 million clones, 90% to 96% of them singletons, with 0.1% to 0.15% in the top ten. The specimen was naive CD4+ T cells sorted from blood. These receptors all stem from a man younger than 30 in good health. The CDR3 runs from the conserved cysteine through the conserved F or W. D genes are given only for firm matches. Clone sizes are given selectively: once, few, many, or a class where the clone is expanded.

D	V	J	length	size	DNA	CDR3
.	TRBV1	TRBJ2-3	11	.	TGCACCAGGAAGAGGCCAGTAAGGCAGTATTTT	CTRKRPVRQYF
.	TRBV12-5	TRBJ2-7	13	.	TGTGCTAGTGGTTTGGCGACCAACTACGAGCAGTACTTC	CASGLATNYEQYF
.	TRBV20-1	TRBJ2-7	11	.	TGCAGCGCCGCAAGCTCCTACGAGCAGTACTTC	CSAASSYEQYF
.	TRBV2	TRBJ2-6	16	.	TGTGCCAGCAGTGAACAGGGCTACTCTGGGGCCAACGTCCTGACTTTC	CASSEQGYSGANVLTF
.	TRBV9	TRBJ2-7	15	.	TGTGCCAGCAGCGTAGTGGCAGGGGAGGGAGGCGAGCAGTACTTC	CASSVVAGEGGEQYF
.	TRBV28	TRBJ2-7	19	.	TGTGCCAGCAGTATGGGCATAAGAGGAGGTCAGGGAAACCCCTACGAGCAGTACTTC	CASSMGIRGGQGNPYEQYF
TRBD1	TRBV5-1	TRBJ2-5	16	.	TGCGCCAGCAGCTTCGGACAGGGGGCGGTAGCAGAGACCCAGTACTTC	CASSFGQGAVAETQYF
.	TRBV6-5	TRBJ2-7	15	.	TGTGCCAGCAGTTACTCAGGTGGGAGCCCCCACGAGCAGTACTTC	CASSYSGGSPHEQYF
.	TRBV20-1	TRBJ2-1	11	.	TGCAGTGCTAGCGGGGAGCAGCAGCAGTTCTTC	CSASGEQQQFF
.	TRBV5-3	TRBJ1-5	13	.	TGTGCCAGAAGCTTGGGCAACAATCAGCCCCAGCATTTT	CARSLGNNQPQHF
.	TRBV9	TRBJ1-5	14	.	TGTGCCAGCAGCGTAGCAGGGGTAGGTCAGCCCCAGCATTTT	CASSVAGVGQPQHF
.	TRBV19	TRBJ1-5	19	.	TGTGCCAGTAACAGGCAGGTTGGACCCATTGGCCATAGCAATCAGCCCCAGCATTTT	CASNRQVGPIGHSNQPQHF
.	TRBV19	TRBJ1-6	14	.	TGTGCCAGTTCAACGGACACGTGGGGTTCACCCCTCCACTTT	CASSTDTWGSPLHF
.	TRBV20-1	TRBJ2-4	8	few	TGCGGGGGGCGGATTCAGTACTTC	CGGRIQYF
.	TRBV15	TRBJ2-3	16	.	TGTGCCACCAGCAGGACACAGGACCCTAGCACAGATACGCAGTATTTT	CATSRTQDPSTDTQYF
.	TRBV5-1	TRBJ2-5	13	.	TGCGCCAGCAGCCGGGAGAGCGGAGAGACCCAGTACTTC	CASSRESGETQYF
TRBD1	TRBV2	TRBJ2-7	12	.	TGTGCCATCCGACTCGAGGGACAGCCATCCTACTTC	CAIRLEGQPSYF
.	TRBV19	TRBJ1-3	14	.	TGTGCCAGTAACAGACAGAGCTCTGGAAACACCATATATTTT	CASNRQSSGNTIYF
TRBD1	TRBV6-6	TRBJ2-2	15	.	TGTGCCAGCAGTTACTTAGGGACAGGGGCCGGGGAGCTGTTTTTT	CASSYLGTGAGELFF
.	TRBV10-3	TRBJ2-1	15	.	TGTGCCATCAGTGAGGGGTTCCACCTAGGTAACGAGCAGTTCTTC	CAISEGFHLGNEQFF
.	TRBV6-4	TRBJ1-6	15	.	TGTGCCAGCAGTCCCGACAGAAACTATAATTCACCCCTCCACTTT	CASSPDRNYNSPLHF
TRBD1	TRBV6-1	TRBJ2-7	15	.	TGTGCCAGCAGTGAAGTGGGACAGGTCTCCTACGAGCAGTACTTC	CASSEVGQVSYEQYF
TRBD2	TRBV11-2	TRBJ2-1	17	.	TGTGCCAGCAGCTTAGACCACGGGACTAGCGGGAGAGGTGAGCAGTTCTTC	CASSLDHGTSGRGEQFF
.	TRBV6-1	TRBJ2-3	15	.	TGTGCCAGCAGTGACACCGGACAGCGCACAGATACGCAGTATTTT	CASSDTGQRTDTQYF
TRBD1	TRBV5-1	TRBJ1-6	14	.	TGCGCCAGCAGCCCTGGGACAGGGAATTCACCCCTCCACTTT	CASSPGTGNSPLHF
.	TRBV30	TRBJ1-6	12	.	TGTGCCTGGAAGCGGTATAATTCACCCCTCCACTTT	CAWKRYNSPLHF
TRBD1	TRBV2	TRBJ2-3	14	.	TGTGCCAGCAGTGACGGGACAGGGATTGCAACGCAGTATTTT	CASSDGTGIATQYF
.	TRBV4-3	TRBJ1-6	16	.	TGCGCCAGCAGCCAAGGGACCGTATCCTATAATTCACCCCTCCACTTT	CASSQGTVSYNSPLHF
.	TRBV12-5	TRBJ1-2	14	.	TGTGCTAGTGGTTTGGGGGAGCGCCAAGGTGGCTACACCTTC	CASGLGERQGGYTF
TRBD2	TRBV29-1	TRBJ2-3	16	.	TGCAGCGTTCCACCCGGACTAGCGGGCTCCACAGATACGCAGTATTTT	CSVPPGLAGSTDTQYF
TRBD2	TRBV2	TRBJ2-5	16	.	TGTGCCAGCAGTGCCAACCCGGGGGGGGGCGCGGAGACCCAGTACTTC	CASSANPGGGAETQYF
.	TRBV11-2	TRBJ2-5	13	many	TGTGCCAGCAGCTTAGATCTGACAAGGGGCCAGTACTTC	CASSLDLTRGQYF
TRBD2	TRBV7-7	TRBJ2-7	11	.	TGTGCTAGCAGCTTAGCGGGGGAGCAGTACTTC	CASSLAGEQYF
TRBD2	TRBV28	TRBJ2-1	15	.	TGTGCCAGCAGGATGGCGGGGGGGTCCTACAATGAGCAGTTCTTC	CASRMAGGSYNEQFF
.	TRBV6-5	TRBJ1-4	15	.	TGTGCCAGCAGTTCCGGACTTGCAACTAATGAAAAACTGTTTTTT	CASSSGLATNEKLFF
TRBD1	TRBV5-5	TRBJ1-2	13	few	TGTGCCAGCAGCTTGGCAGGGGGCTATGGCTACACCTTC	CASSLAGGYGYTF
.	TRBV6-5	TRBJ1-3	14	.	TGTGCCAGCAGTTACGGGGGGACTGGAAACACCATATATTTT	CASSYGGTGNTIYF
TRBD1	TRBV19	TRBJ1-1	13	.	TGTGCCAGTAGTAAAGACAGGGGAACTGAAGCTTTCTTT	CASSKDRGTEAFF
.	TRBV28	TRBJ2-5	16	.	TGTGCCAGCAGCCCCCCTTTTAATCCTACTCAAGAGACCCAGTACTTC	CASSPPFNPTQETQYF
TRBD1	TRBV6-6	TRBJ2-3	14	.	TGTGCCAGCAGGGATCAGGGGGCCTCGGATACGCAGTATTTT	CASRDQGASDTQYF
.	TRBV10-3	TRBJ2-3	15	once	TGTGCCACCCAGCGGGGAGGGGGCAGGACAGATACGCAGTATTTT	CATQRGGGRTDTQYF
.	TRBV11-2	TRBJ2-6	18	.	TGTGCCAGCAGACGCCCGGGGACACCTAGCTCTGGGGCCAACGTCCTGACTTTC	CASRRPGTPSSGANVLTF
.	TRBV5-1	TRBJ1-3	16	.	TGCGCCAGCAGCTTGGCTCGGACAGACTCTGGAAACACCATATATTTT	CASSLARTDSGNTIYF
TRBD1	TRBV6-1	TRBJ2-3	14	.	TGTGCCAGCAGCGGACAGGGGGCGCGGGGTACGCAGTATTTT	CASSGQGARGTQYF
.	TRBV18	TRBJ2-7	14	.	TGTGCCAGCTCACGCGGGACAGCGAACTACGAGCAGTACTTC	CASSRGTANYEQYF
.	TRBV7-2	TRBJ2-5	12	.	TGTGCCAGCAGCCCCACCCGGGAGACCCAGTACTTC	CASSPTRETQYF
.	TRBV29-1	TRBJ2-3	11	.	TGCAGCGTTGAGAGCACAGATACGCAGTATTTT	CSVESTDTQYF
TRBD1	TRBV12-5	TRBJ1-2	17	.	TGTGCTAGTGGTTCACGACAGGGGGAGAATATAGACTATGGCTACACCTTC	CASGSRQGENIDYGYTF
.	TRBV10-3	TRBJ1-3	16	.	TGTGCCATCAGTGAGTTGGTGCAGGGCACCGGAAACACCATATATTTT	CAISELVQGTGNTIYF